The 27 T cell receptor beta chains listed next were all sequenced from one sample in a study of blood T cells in healthy people across ages. Alongside a J-beta primer mix, a sample-barcoded 5' primer served in a second PCR lasting roughly 7 to 11 cycles. TCRdb reprocessed the 5' RACE reads via MiXCR and lists one record per CDR3 protein. The top ten hold around 13% of the sample, which has about 1.1 million distinct CDR3 sequences, 35% to 45% seen once. The specimen was blood. Receptors originate from a man younger than 35 in good health.

This clonotype has more than one count but fewer than ten. This chain connects TRBV24-1 to TRBJ2-7; 7 bases are shared with TRBD1. The CDR3 loop spans 13 amino acids. Looked up from germline, CDR1 is KGHDR and CDR2 is SFDVKD. V was pared by 9 bases and J by 1 base, with 5 bases of the junction left unmatched. In DNA form, the CDR3 reads TGTGCCACCTGGGGACAGAAATCCTACGAGCAGTACTTC. Translated: CATWGQKSYEQYF.

This CDR3 reads CATSRKGGGTINSPLHF. CDR3 DNA sequence: TGTGCCACCAGCAGAAAAGGGGGGGGTACTATTAATTCACCCCTCCACTTT. The J gene is TRBJ1-6, the V gene TRBV15; maybe TRBD1 (6 bases). Between the trimmed V and J ends, which lost 2 bases and 6 bases, there was a span of 17 bases. CDR1 is LNHNV, CDR2 YYDKDF, per germline (reference sequence). This CDR3 region has 17 residues.

The chain has TRBV5-1 and TRBJ2-1, with D possibly matching TRBD1 (5 bases). V was pared by 7 bases and J by 8 bases, with 22 bases between. Germline V lookup: CDR1 SGHRS, CDR2 YFSETQ. The CDR3 loop spans 15 amino acids. CDR3 bases: TGCGCCAGCTTCTCGTCGGACATCCCAATCCATGAGCAGTTCTTC. Its translation is CASFSSDIPIHEQFF.

Note on this clonotype: A much larger clonotype is one base distant, so this may be a read error. This chain uses TRBV12-3 or TRBV12-4 with TRBJ1-5; D gene uncertain. CDR3 size: 14 residues. Here the CDR3 DNA reads TGTGCCAGCAGTCGGACGAATAGCGATCAGCCCCAGCATTTT. Protein sequence: CASSRTNSDQPQHF.

The chain carries TRBV5-1 and TRBJ2-7, with D maybe TRBD1 (5 bases). The CDR3 runs 14 residues. With 0 bases removed from V and 2 bases from J, the gap between germline ends came to 9 bases. Germline CDR1 SGHRS, CDR2 YFSETQ. The CDR3 is CASSLEGIPYEQYF. CDR3 sequence (DNA): TGCGCCAGCAGCTTGGAGGGGATTCCCTACGAGCAGTACTTC.

The chain is built from TRBV7-8 and TRBJ2-7, with D unclear. V was clipped by 6 bases and J by 0 bases, with 15 bases between them. The CDR3 totals 15 residues. CDR1 is SGHVS and CDR2 is FQNEAQ in the germline V gene. The CDR3: CASSPEPVSSYEQYF. The CDR3 DNA is TGTGCCAGCAGTCCGGAGCCTGTGAGCTCCTACGAGCAGTACTTC.

This chain uses TRBV4-2 with TRBJ2-5; 11 bases map to TRBD2. The ends lost 0 bases at V and 1 base at J; junction bases unmatched: 1. Germline CDR1 reads LGHNA; CDR2 reads YNFKEQ. This CDR3 region has 16 residues. DNA for the CDR3: TGTGCCAGCAGCCAAGATGGGACTAGCGGCCAAGAGACCCAGTACTTC. Translation gives CASSQDGTSGQETQYF.

This clonotype came up a few times. The V gene is TRBV18, the J gene TRBJ1-6, with a possible D match to TRBD1 (5 bases). V shed 6 bases and J shed 0 bases, with 18 bases lying between them. CDR1 KGHSH and CDR2 LQKENI come from the germline V gene. The CDR3 is 18 residues long. CDR3 loop: CASSQVGGPDSYNSPLHF. DNA for the CDR3: TGTGCCAGCTCGCAAGTTGGGGGACCGGACTCCTATAATTCACCCCTCCACTTT.

The rearrangement joins TRBV13 to TRBJ2-3, with 11 bases lining up with TRBD1. CDR3 length: 19 amino acids. CDR1 is PRHDT, CDR2 FYEKMQ, per germline (reference sequence). Unmatched junction bases numbered 21, after V lost 5 bases and J lost 8 bases. In DNA, the CDR3 is TGTGCCAGCAGCCGTTTCGAGGGACAGGGGGTAATTAAGGTTGGTACGCAGTATTTT. It encodes CASSRFEGQGVIKVGTQYF.

V usage is TRBV12-3 or TRBV12-4 and J usage is TRBJ1-2; TRBD1 might be the D (6 bases). The CDR3 has 14 amino acids. Trimming removed 5 bases at V and 4 bases at J, with 14 bases between. The CDR3 nucleotides are TGTGCCAGCAGTGTAGGGCTCAGGGGCTATGGCTACACCTTC. Translation gives CASSVGLRGYGYTF.

This clonotype has at least ten counts. This chain links TRBV20-1 with TRBJ2-1, with D tentatively TRBD2 (6 bases). V lost 5 bases and J lost 0, with 8 bases in between. Per germline, CDR1 DFQATT and CDR2 SNEGSKA (reference sequence). This CDR3 is 13 amino acids long. The CDR3 region is CSAGGSSYNEQFF. The CDR3 coding sequence is TGCAGTGCTGGAGGGAGCTCCTACAATGAGCAGTTCTTC.

A few counts support this clonotype. CDR3 loop: CASSHPTGTGTEAFF. As DNA, the CDR3 is TGCGCCAGCAGCCACCCTACAGGGACCGGCACTGAAGCTTTCTTT. The chain recombines TRBV4-3 with TRBJ1-1; possible D gene TRBD1, 6 bases. Germline V CDR1 and CDR2: LGHNA, YSLEER. Trimming took off 3 bases at V and 4 bases at J, with 15 bases between the two ends. The CDR3 consists of 15 residues.

This clonotype has more than one count but fewer than ten. The V gene is TRBV4-3, the J gene TRBJ1-4; D is uncertain. CDR1 and CDR2 from the germline V gene are LGHNA and YSLEER. The CDR3 is 17 residues long. Trimming left V 0 bases short and J 3 bases short, with 14 bases between. The CDR3 loop reads CASSQDGEGSANEKLFF. As DNA, the CDR3 is TGCGCCAGCAGCCAAGACGGCGAAGGGTCGGCTAATGAAAAACTGTTTTTT.

This chain uses TRBV4-1 with TRBJ1-4; no clear D gene. The CDR3 loop spans 14 amino acids. The V end lost 2 bases, the J end lost 0 bases, and 4 bases lay between the germline ends. Germline lookup yields CDR1 MGHRA and CDR2 YSYEKL. CDR3 amino acids: CASSQTSTNEKLFF. CDR3 coding DNA: TGCGCCAGCAGCCAAACATCAACTAATGAAAAACTGTTTTTT.

CDR3 residues: CASSQVWGRNQPQHF. In DNA, the CDR3 is TGTGCCAGCAGCCAAGTTTGGGGGAGGAATCAGCCCCAGCATTTT. This sequence joins TRBV3-1 and TRBJ1-5; D is possibly TRBD1 (5 bases). The V gene lost 1 base and the J gene lost 4 bases, with 11 bases spanning the gap. Germline values: CDR1 LGHDT, CDR2 YNNKEL (reference sequence). The length of the CDR3 is 15 residues.

The chain is built from TRBV29-1 and TRBJ1-2; D is possibly TRBD1 (5 bases). In germline, CDR1 is SQVTM, CDR2 ANQGSEA. The CDR3 sequence is 15 residues long. V shed 2 bases and J shed 2 bases, with 15 bases lying between them. The CDR3 nucleotides are TGCAGCGTTGAACAAACAGGAGGCCTCAACTATGGCTACACCTTC. It specifies CSVEQTGGLNYGYTF.

The chain links TRBV20-1 to TRBJ1-1; TRBD1 agrees at 9 bases. V was clipped by 5 bases and J by 6 bases; unmatched bases: 10. Germline V CDR1 and CDR2: DFQATT, SNEGSKA (reference sequence). This CDR3 region has 14 residues. For the CDR3, the DNA is TGCAGTGCTGGGACAGGGACCCACTCTTCTGAAGCTTTCTTT. This encodes CSAGTGTHSSEAFF.

The rearrangement links TRBV5-1 to TRBJ1-1, with TRBD1 as a possible D gene (6 bases). V dropped 0 bases and J dropped 1 base, with 13 bases sitting between them. The germline gives CDR1 SGHRS, CDR2 YFSETQ. CDR3 length equals 16 residues. CDR3 protein: CASSLGRGTGNTEAFF. The CDR3 DNA follows: TGCGCCAGCAGCTTGGGAAGGGGGACTGGGAACACTGAAGCTTTCTTT.

This clonotype was seen a few times. J is TRBJ1-1 and V is TRBV29-1; 8 positions agree with TRBD1. The V segment lost 0 bases and the J segment 6 bases; nucleotides outside the gene matches: 9. The CDR3 contains 15 residues. CDR1 is SQVTM, CDR2 ANQGSEA, per germline. The CDR3 nucleotides read TGCAGCGTTGAAGATCTAGGACAGGGTGGCCCTGAAGCTTTCTTT. Translated, it gives CSVEDLGQGGPEAFF.

The chain joins TRBV3-1 to TRBJ2-1; D unclear. V was shortened by 4 bases and J by 5 bases, with 9 bases between the two germline ends. This CDR3 region has 13 residues. Looked up from germline, CDR1 is LGHDT and CDR2 is YNNKEL (reference sequence). The CDR3 bases are TGTGCCAGCAGCCGCCCCGACCACAATGAGCAGTTCTTC. Its translation is CASSRPDHNEQFF.

This clonotype was seen repeatedly, ten times or more. J is TRBJ2-1 and V is TRBV10-3; the match to TRBD1 covers 8 bases. The ends lost 0 bases at V and 7 bases at J; junction bases unmatched: 2. Germline V gene data show CDR1 as ENHRY and CDR2 as SYGVKD. This CDR3 contains 14 residues. Here the CDR3 reads CAISESRQGNEQFF. The CDR3 DNA follows: TGTGCCATCAGTGAGTCGAGACAGGGGAATGAGCAGTTCTTC.

The gene calls are TRBV9 and TRBJ2-5; maybe TRBD2 (6 bases). In germline, CDR1 is SGDLS, CDR2 YYNGEE. The CDR3 totals 13 residues. V shed 8 bases and J shed 2 bases, with 13 bases lying between them. The chain's CDR3 is CARTGTLQETQYF. The CDR3 bases are TGTGCCAGAACCGGGACTTTACAAGAGACCCAGTACTTC.

V gene TRBV2 combines with J gene TRBJ2-3, with 7 bases aligning to TRBD1. V dropped 6 bases and J dropped 4; count of bases not matched to a gene: 13. The CDR3 sequence is 16 residues long. CDR1 and CDR2 (germline): SNHLY, FYNNEI. The CDR3: CASSAEQGFRADTQYF. CDR3 DNA: TGTGCCAGCAGCGCCGAACAGGGGTTTCGAGCAGATACGCAGTATTTT.

This clonotype turned up a few times. V usage is TRBV9 and J usage is TRBJ1-2, with D unclear. V gave up 3 bases and J gave up 6 bases, with 12 bases separating them. Germline assignment: CDR1 SGDLS and CDR2 YYNGEE. The CDR3 length is 13 residues. The chain's CDR3 is CASSAHPGNGYTF. The CDR3 DNA is TGTGCCAGCAGCGCCCACCCCGGGAATGGCTACACCTTC.

The gene calls are TRBV6-6 and TRBJ1-2; D call uncertain. V lost 7 bases to trimming and J lost 7 bases, with 16 bases between them. This CDR3 has 13 residues. Per the germline V gene, CDR1 is MNHNY and CDR2 is SVGAGI (reference sequence). The CDR3: CASTDSWGGGYTF. The DNA for the CDR3 is TGTGCCAGCACCGACTCCTGGGGTGGTGGCTACACCTTC.

The V call is TRBV12-3 or TRBV12-4, the J call TRBJ2-1; 13 positions match TRBD2. The V segment lost 5 bases and the J segment 3 bases; nucleotides outside the gene matches: 4. The CDR3 runs 16 residues. CDR3 DNA: TGTGCCAGCAGTGCCGGACTAGCGGGGGACTACAATGAGCAGTTCTTC. It translates to CASSAGLAGDYNEQFF.

This chain links TRBV10-3 with TRBJ1-1, with D possibly matching TRBD1 (5 bases). Trimming took off 7 bases at V and 1 base at J, with 10 bases between the two ends. CDR3 length equals 13 residues. Germline V gene sequence: CDR1 ENHRY, CDR2 SYGVKD. CDR3 sequence: CAIKGRANTEAFF. The CDR3 region has the DNA TGTGCCATCAAAGGCAGGGCGAACACTGAAGCTTTCTTT.